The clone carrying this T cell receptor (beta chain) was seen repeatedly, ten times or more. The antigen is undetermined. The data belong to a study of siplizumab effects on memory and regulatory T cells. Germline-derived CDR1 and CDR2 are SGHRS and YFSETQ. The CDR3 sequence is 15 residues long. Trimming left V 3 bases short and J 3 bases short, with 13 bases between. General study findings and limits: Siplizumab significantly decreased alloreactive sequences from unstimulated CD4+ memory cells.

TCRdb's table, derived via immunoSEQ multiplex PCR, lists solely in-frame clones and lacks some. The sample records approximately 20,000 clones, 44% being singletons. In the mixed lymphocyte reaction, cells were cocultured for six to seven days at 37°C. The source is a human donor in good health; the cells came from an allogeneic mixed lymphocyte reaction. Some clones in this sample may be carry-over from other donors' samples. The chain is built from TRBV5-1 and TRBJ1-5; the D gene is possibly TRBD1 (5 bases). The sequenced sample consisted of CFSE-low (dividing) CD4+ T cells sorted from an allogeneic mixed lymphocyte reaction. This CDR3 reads CASSSTGTFNQPQHF. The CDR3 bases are TGCGCCAGCAGCTCAACCGGGACCTTCAATCAGCCCCAGCATTTT.